Below are 17 T cell receptor beta chains sequenced from a single sample in a study of blood T cell repertoires in COVID-19. Some clones are missing from TCRdb's copy, which holds only in-frame ones; the method was immunoSEQ multiplex PCR. The sample gives tens of thousands of clones, about nine tenths of which show up once; approximately 4% is in the top ten. Sequenced sample: peripheral blood. Receptors originate from a human donor in a cohort sampled during active COVID-19.

This clone is labeled as medium-sized. The chain recombines TRBV19 with TRBJ2-1; 7 nucleotides match TRBD2. The CDR3 runs to 19 residues. V trimming: 1 base; J trimming: 2 bases; junction bases outside the gene matches: 14. Germline CDR1 LNHDA, CDR2 SQIVND (reference sequence). CDR3 nucleotide sequence: TGTGCCAGTAGTATAGGGGGCGGGGGATCTTTCGACGCCTACAATGAGCAGTTCTTC. This codes for CASSIGGGGSFDAYNEQFF. The full variable domain, its missing parts supplied by reference TRBV19 and TRBJ2-1, is DGGITQSPKYLFRKEGQNVTLSCEQNLNHDAMYWYRQDPGQGLRLIYYSQIVNDFQKGDIAEGYSVSREKKESFPLTVTSAQKNPTAFYLCASSIGGGGSFDAYNEQFFGPGTRLTVL.

The genes are TRBV9 and TRBJ2-3, with D possibly matching TRBD2 (6 bases). This CDR3 region has 16 residues. Germline lookup yields CDR1 SGDLS and CDR2 YYNGEE. V was clipped by 0 bases and J by 3 bases, with 14 bases between them. CDR3: CASSVDGFGGTDTQYF. The CDR3 region has the DNA TGTGCCAGCAGCGTAGATGGATTTGGGGGGACAGATACGCAGTATTTT.

This clone has just a few counts. V is TRBV4-1 and J is TRBJ1-5, with a weak D call TRBD1 (5 bases). Germline assignment: CDR1 MGHRA and CDR2 YSYEKL. CDR3 length: 16 residues. Trimming took 1 base from V and 4 from J, leaving 14 bases between them. The CDR3 DNA is TGCGCCAGCAGCCAAGCTTTTCCAGGGCCAAATCAGCCCCAGCATTTT. This translates into CASSQAFPGPNQPQHF.

CDR3 in amino acids: CASSQTASGVGFDEQYF. CDR3 nucleotide sequence: TGTGCCAGCAGCCAAACGGCTAGCGGAGTGGGGTTTGACGAGCAGTACTTC. The chain combines TRBV16 with TRBJ2-7; 7 bases are a match to TRBD2. The germline gives CDR1 KGHSY, CDR2 FQNENV. The CDR3 is 17 amino acids. V lost 2 bases and J lost 5; bases outside the gene matches: 15.

The chain couples TRBV4-2 to TRBJ2-1; 9 bases align to TRBD2. The germline gives CDR1 LGHNA, CDR2 YNFKEQ. V was clipped by 1 base and J by 0 bases; unmatched bases: 16. The CDR3 is 21 amino acids. CDR3 sequence reads: CASSQVEEGSLAGSSYNEQFF. The CDR3 DNA reads as TGTGCCAGCAGCCAAGTCGAGGAAGGGTCTCTAGCGGGAAGCTCCTACAATGAGCAGTTCTTC.

The rearrangement links TRBV9 to TRBJ2-7; TRBD2 matches 13 bases. The CDR3 length is 15 residues. J was trimmed by 6 bases and V by 4 bases; bases with no gene match: 7. CDR1 and CDR2 from the germline V gene are SGDLS and YYNGEE. CDR3 coding DNA: TGTGCCAGCAGCCCGAGGACTAGCGGGGGACGCGAGCAGTACTTC. Translated, it gives CASSPRTSGGREQYF.

The chain recombines TRBV5-1 with TRBJ1-1, with 9 bases matching TRBD1. Germline CDR1 SGHRS, CDR2 YFSETQ. This CDR3 has 14 amino acids. V lost 3 bases and J lost 1; bases outside the gene matches: 1. The CDR3 is CASSWGQGNTEAFF. CDR3 sequence (DNA): TGCGCCAGCAGCTGGGGACAGGGGAACACTGAAGCTTTCTTT. Full variable domain (outside the CDR3, taken from reference TRBV5-1 and TRBJ1-1): KAGVTQTPRYLIKTRGQQVTLSCSPISGHRSVSWYQQTPGQGLQFLFEYFSETQRNKGNFPGRFSGRQFSNSRSEMNVSTLELGDSALYLCASSWGQGNTEAFFGQGTRLTVV.

This clone was recorded only once. In DNA form, the CDR3 reads TGCGCCAGCAGCTTGGGCTCGGCAGGGATTGGAAACACTGAAGCTTTCTTT. Amino acid sequence: CASSLGSAGIGNTEAFF. The chain is built from TRBV5-1 and TRBJ1-1; perhaps TRBD1 as D (5 bases). The ends were cut back, 0 bases at V and 2 bases at J, with 17 bases in the middle. Germline V gene lookup returns CDR1 SGHRS and CDR2 YFSETQ. This CDR3 region has 17 residues.

The chain combines TRBV7-2 with TRBJ1-4; D perhaps matches TRBD1 (6 bases). CDR3 length: 15 residues. The V gene lost 3 bases and the J gene lost 2 bases, with 10 bases spanning the gap. The V gene's germline CDR1 is SGHTA and CDR2 FQGNSA. For the CDR3, the DNA is TGTGCCAGCAGCTTTGGGGGGGGCACTAATGAAAAACTGTTTTTT. Its protein product is CASSFGGGTNEKLFF.

Regarding this clone: In the same sample, other DNA sequences code for this CDR3. The J gene is TRBJ2-3, the V gene TRBV9; D gene unclear. CDR1 and CDR2 (germline): SGDLS, YYNGEE. This CDR3 contains 16 residues. V was pared by 0 bases and J by 0 bases, with 11 bases between. CDR3 in DNA: TGTGCCAGCAGCGTAGAGGCGGCTACCAGCACAGATACGCAGTATTTT. The encoded protein is CASSVEAATSTDTQYF.

This sequence joins TRBV10-3 and TRBJ1-3; a weak D match, TRBD1 (6 bases). V lost 4 bases and J lost 0, with 13 bases in between. Germline V gene sequence: CDR1 ENHRY, CDR2 SYGVKD. The CDR3 covers 16 residues. Here the CDR3 reads CAISATGPSSGNTIYF. The DNA of the CDR3 is TGTGCCATCAGTGCTACAGGGCCAAGCTCTGGAAACACCATATATTTT.

The chain joins TRBV6-6 to TRBJ1-2; D remains unclear. V gave up 6 bases and J gave up 3 bases, with 14 bases separating them. CDR3 length: 14 amino acids. The germline V gene encodes CDR1 MNHNY and CDR2 SVGAGI (reference sequence). The CDR3 protein is CASSESGFDYGYTF. The CDR3 DNA sequence: TGTGCCAGCAGCGAATCGGGGTTCGACTATGGCTACACCTTC.

The chain has TRBV5-5 and TRBJ2-7; 9 bases are shared with TRBD1. The V gene end was trimmed by 2 bases and the J gene end by 1 base; junction bases not matched to a gene: 10. Germline CDR1 is SGHKS and CDR2 is YYEKEE (reference sequence). The CDR3 is 17 amino acids. Here the CDR3 reads CASSLRSRQGGSYEQYF. In DNA form, the CDR3 reads TGTGCCAGCAGCTTACGTAGTCGACAGGGGGGGTCCTACGAGCAGTACTTC. Complete variable domain (other parts from reference TRBV5-5 and TRBJ2-7): DAGVTQSPTHLIKTRGQQVTLRCSPISGHKSVSWYQQVLGQGPQFIFQYYEKEERGRGNFPDRFSARQFPNYSSELNVNALLLGDSALYLCASSLRSRQGGSYEQYFGPGTRLTVT.

The rearrangement uses TRBV6-6 and TRBJ1-3; no clear D. CDR1 is MNHNY and CDR2 is SVGAGI in the germline V gene (reference sequence). The CDR3 covers 17 residues. V dropped 5 bases and J dropped 0 bases, with 17 bases sitting between them. CDR3 bases: TGTGCCAGCAGTCCCTCCGTTGCCCTATTCTCTGGAAACACCATATATTTT. Translating it yields CASSPSVALFSGNTIYF.

This clone was recorded once. The chain uses TRBV6-6 and TRBJ2-1, with 10 bases aligning to TRBD2. Germline assignment: CDR1 MNHNY and CDR2 SVGAGI (reference sequence). The CDR3 spans 16 residues. With V trimmed by 6 bases and J by 6 bases, 11 bases remained unmatched. CDR3 bases: TGTGCCAGCAGCCCCGGAAGCGGGGGGGCGTTCAATGAGCAGTTCTTC. This translates into CASSPGSGGAFNEQFF.

The J gene is TRBJ2-7, the V gene TRBV5-1, with D unresolved. Trimming stripped 5 bases from V and 5 bases from J, with 11 bases between. CDR3 length equals 12 residues. Germline CDR1 is SGHRS and CDR2 is YFSETQ. CDR3 sequence reads: CASRGEFHEQYF. The CDR3, as DNA: TGCGCCAGCAGAGGAGAGTTCCACGAGCAGTACTTC.

The chain recombines TRBV7-3 with TRBJ1-2; 8 bases are a match to TRBD1. The ends lost 1 base at V and 1 base at J; junction bases unmatched: 2. This CDR3 has 15 residues. The V gene's germline CDR1 is SGHTA and CDR2 FQGTGA. The CDR3 region is CASSLSGQGNYGYTF. The CDR3 DNA follows: TGTGCCAGCAGCTTAAGCGGACAGGGTAACTATGGCTACACCTTC.